This record looks at one T cell receptor beta chain sequence and its context. Generated by immunoSEQ multiplex PCR, the TCRdb table keeps only in-frame clones and is missing some. The table includes tens of thousands of clones, approximately 91% detected once. These data originate in a study of T cell responses to AZD1222 COVID-19 vaccine. Study-wide background: Second doses at about 4 or about 12 weeks were pooled.

The input for sequencing was peripheral blood, taken on day 0 of AZD1222 vaccination. The TCR originated in an adult in good health.

This chain's CDR3 is CASSFTRRQGSNQPQHF. CDR3 nucleotide sequence: TGTGCCAGCAGTTTCACCCGACGACAGGGTAGCAATCAGCCCCAGCATTTT. The chain employs TRBV27 and TRBJ1-5, with 7 bases matching TRBD1. The V gene end was trimmed by 3 bases and the J gene end by 0 bases; junction bases not matched to a gene: 8. The CDR3 length is 17 residues. CDR1 is MNHEY and CDR2 is SMNVEV in the germline V gene (reference sequence).